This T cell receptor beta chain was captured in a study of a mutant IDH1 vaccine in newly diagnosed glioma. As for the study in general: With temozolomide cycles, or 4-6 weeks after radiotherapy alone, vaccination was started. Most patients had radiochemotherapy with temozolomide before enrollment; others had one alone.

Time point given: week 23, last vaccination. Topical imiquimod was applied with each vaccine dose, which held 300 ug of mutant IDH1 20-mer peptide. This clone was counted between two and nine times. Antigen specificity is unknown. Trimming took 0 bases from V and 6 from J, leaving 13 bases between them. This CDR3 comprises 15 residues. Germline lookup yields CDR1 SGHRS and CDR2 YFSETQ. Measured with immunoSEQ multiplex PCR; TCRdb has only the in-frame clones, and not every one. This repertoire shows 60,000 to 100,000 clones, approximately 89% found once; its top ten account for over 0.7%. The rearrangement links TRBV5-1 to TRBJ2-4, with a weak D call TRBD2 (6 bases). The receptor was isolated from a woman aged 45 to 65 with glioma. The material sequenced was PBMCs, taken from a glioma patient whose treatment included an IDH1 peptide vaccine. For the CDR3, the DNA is TGCGCCAGCAGCTTGGCAGGTGGGGACTCAAACATTCAGTACTTC. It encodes CASSLAGGDSNIQYF.